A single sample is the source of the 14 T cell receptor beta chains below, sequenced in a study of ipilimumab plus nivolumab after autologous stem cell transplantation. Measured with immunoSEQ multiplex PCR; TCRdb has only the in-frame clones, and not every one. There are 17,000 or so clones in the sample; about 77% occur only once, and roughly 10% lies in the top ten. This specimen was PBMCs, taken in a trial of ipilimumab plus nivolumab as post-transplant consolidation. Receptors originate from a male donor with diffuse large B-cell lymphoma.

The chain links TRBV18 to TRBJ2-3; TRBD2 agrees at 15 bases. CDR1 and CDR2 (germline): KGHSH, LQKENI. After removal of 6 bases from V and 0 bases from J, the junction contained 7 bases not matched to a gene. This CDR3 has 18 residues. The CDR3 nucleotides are TGTGCCAGCTCGCCGGGACTAGCGGGGGGATTTAGCACAGATACGCAGTATTTT. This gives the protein CASSPGLAGGFSTDTQYF.

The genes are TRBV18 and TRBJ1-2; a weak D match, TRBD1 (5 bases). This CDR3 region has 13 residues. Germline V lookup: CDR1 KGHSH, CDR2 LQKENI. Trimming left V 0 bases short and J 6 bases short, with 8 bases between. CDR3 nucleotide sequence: TGTGCCAGCTCACCACCGGCAGGGAATGGCTACACCTTC. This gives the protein CASSPPAGNGYTF.

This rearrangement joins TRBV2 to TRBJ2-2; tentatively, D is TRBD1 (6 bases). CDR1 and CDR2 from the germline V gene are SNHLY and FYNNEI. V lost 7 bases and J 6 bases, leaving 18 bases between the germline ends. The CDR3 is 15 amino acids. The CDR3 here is CASTISTGSSGELFF. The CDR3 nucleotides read TGTGCCAGCACCATTTCTACAGGGTCGTCCGGGGAGCTGTTTTTT.

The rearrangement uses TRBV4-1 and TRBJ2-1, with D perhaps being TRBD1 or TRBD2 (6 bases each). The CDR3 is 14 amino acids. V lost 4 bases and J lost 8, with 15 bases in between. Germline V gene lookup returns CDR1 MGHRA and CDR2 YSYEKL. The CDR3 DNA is TGCGCCAGCAGCCTCCGATGGGGGGCACATGAGCAGTTCTTC. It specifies CASSLRWGAHEQFF.

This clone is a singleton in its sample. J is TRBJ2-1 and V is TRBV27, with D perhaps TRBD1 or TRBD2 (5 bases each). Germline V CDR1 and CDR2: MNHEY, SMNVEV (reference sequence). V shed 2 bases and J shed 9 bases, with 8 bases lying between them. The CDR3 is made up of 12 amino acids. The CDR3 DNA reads TGTGCCAGCAGTTTAGGTGGGGGTGAGCAGTTCTTC. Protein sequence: CASSLGGGEQFF.

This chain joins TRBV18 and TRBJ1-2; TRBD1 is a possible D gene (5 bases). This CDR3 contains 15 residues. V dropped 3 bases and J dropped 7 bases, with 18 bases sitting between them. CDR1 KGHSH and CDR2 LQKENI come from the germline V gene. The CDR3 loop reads CASSPRDARLGGYTF. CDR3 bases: TGTGCCAGCTCACCTCGGGACGCTCGATTGGGTGGCTACACCTTC. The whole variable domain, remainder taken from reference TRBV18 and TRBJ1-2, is NAGVMQNPRHLVRRRGQEARLRCSPMKGHSHVYWYRQLPEEGLKFMVYLQKENIIDESGMPKERFSAEFPKEGPSILRIQQVVRGDSAAYFCASSPRDARLGGYTFGSGTRLTVV.

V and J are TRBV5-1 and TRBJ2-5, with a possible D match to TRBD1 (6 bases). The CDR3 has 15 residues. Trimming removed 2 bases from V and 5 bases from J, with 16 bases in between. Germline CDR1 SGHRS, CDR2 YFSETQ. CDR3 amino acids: CASSFSNRATETQYF. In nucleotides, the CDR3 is TGCGCCAGCAGCTTCTCCAACAGGGCCACGGAGACCCAGTACTTC.

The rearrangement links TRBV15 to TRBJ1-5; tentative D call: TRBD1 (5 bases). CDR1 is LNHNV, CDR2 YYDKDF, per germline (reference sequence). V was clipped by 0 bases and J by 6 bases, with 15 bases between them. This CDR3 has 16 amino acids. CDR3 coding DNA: TGTGCCACCAGCAGAGATTCGCCGGGGCGGCGTCAGCCCCAGCATTTT. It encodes CATSRDSPGRRQPQHF.

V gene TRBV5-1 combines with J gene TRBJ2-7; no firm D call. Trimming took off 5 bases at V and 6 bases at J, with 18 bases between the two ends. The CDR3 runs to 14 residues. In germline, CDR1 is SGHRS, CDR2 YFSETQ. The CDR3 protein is CASSVVGSTLEQYF. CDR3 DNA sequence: TGCGCCAGCAGTGTGGTTGGCAGTACCCTCGAGCAGTACTTC. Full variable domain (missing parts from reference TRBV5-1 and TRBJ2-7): KAGVTQTPRYLIKTRGQQVTLSCSPISGHRSVSWYQQTPGQGLQFLFEYFSETQRNKGNFPGRFSGRQFSNSRSEMNVSTLELGDSALYLCASSVVGSTLEQYFGPGTRLTVT.

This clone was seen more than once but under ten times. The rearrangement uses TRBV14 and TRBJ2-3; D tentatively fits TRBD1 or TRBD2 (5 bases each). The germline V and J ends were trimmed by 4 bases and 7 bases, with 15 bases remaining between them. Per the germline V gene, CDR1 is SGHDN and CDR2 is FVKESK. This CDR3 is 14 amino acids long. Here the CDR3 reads CASSPVGGGYTQYF. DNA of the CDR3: TGTGCCAGCAGCCCTGTTGGGGGTGGTTATACGCAGTATTTT.

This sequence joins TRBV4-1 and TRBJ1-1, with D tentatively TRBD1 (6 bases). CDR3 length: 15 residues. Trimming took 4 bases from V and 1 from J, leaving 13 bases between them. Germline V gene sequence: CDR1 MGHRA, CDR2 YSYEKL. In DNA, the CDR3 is TGCGCCAGCAGCCTCCGACAGGTGTCGAACACTGAAGCTTTCTTT. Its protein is CASSLRQVSNTEAFF.

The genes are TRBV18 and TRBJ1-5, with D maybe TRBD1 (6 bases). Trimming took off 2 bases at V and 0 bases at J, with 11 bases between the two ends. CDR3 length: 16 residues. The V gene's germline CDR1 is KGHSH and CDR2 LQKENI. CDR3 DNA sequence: TGTGCCAGCTCACCAACTCGGGACATTAGCAATCAGCCCCAGCATTTT. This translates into CASSPTRDISNQPQHF.

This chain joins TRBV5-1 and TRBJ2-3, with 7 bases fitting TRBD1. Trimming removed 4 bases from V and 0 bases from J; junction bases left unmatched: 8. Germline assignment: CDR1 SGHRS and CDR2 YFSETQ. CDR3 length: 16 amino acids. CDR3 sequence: CASSPTGVVSTDTQYF. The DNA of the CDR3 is TGCGCCAGCAGCCCTACAGGGGTCGTTAGCACAGATACGCAGTATTTT.

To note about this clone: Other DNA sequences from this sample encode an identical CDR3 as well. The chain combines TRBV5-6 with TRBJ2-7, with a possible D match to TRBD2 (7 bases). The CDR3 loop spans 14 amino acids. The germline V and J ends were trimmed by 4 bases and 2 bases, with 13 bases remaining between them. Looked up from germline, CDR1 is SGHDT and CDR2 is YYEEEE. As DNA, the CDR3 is TGTGCCAGCAGCCTTGGGGGGGACACCTACGAGCAGTACTTC. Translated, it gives CASSLGGDTYEQYF. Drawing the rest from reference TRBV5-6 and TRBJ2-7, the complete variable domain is DAGVTQSPTHLIKTRGQQVTLRCSPKSGHDTVSWYQQALGQGPQFIFQYYEEEERQRGNFPDRFSGHQFPNYSSELNVNALLLGDSALYLCASSLGGDTYEQYFGPGTRLTVT.